This TCR beta chain appears in the sequencing data of a study of a mutant IDH1 vaccine in newly diagnosed glioma (dated by TCRdb to about 2021). Turning to the overall study: Across visits V03 through V10, patients got a total of eight vaccinations, given in weeks 1, 3, 5, 7, 11, 15, 19 and 23. Vaccination was initiated 4-6 weeks after radiotherapy alone, or concurrently with temozolomide cycles in the chemotherapy-containing groups. Of the 25 to 40 treated patients, approximately 60% were male and 37.5% were female, and the mean age was 40.4 years. Before enrollment, most patients had been given radiochemotherapy with temozolomide as standard therapy, while the rest had received either radiotherapy alone or temozolomide alone. Peripheral blood samples were drawn at six visits, namely V03 (baseline), V05, V07, V10, V12 and V13. Longitudinal TCRB deep sequencing was performed for about two dozen treated patients wherever samples were available for exploratory analyses. Overall results and qualifications from the work: The authors noted that analyses of patient blood samples could not be reproduced because of sample limitations. Changes in the top peripheral T cell clonotypes picked up by TCRB sequencing did not appear to be linked to pseudoprogression. Immune responses induced by the vaccine were seen in roughly 95% of patients across multiple MHC alleles. PBMC samples for TCRB deep sequencing were selected based on availability.

On this clone itself: Its specific antigen is unknown. Within one base of it there is no much larger clone, and no base qualities were kept.

The germline V gene gives CDR1 as SNHLY and CDR2 as FYNNEI. V loses 8 bases of germline sequence and J loses 6 bases, and the interval between the two ends is 19 bases. The CDR3 contains 14 residues, cysteine and phenylalanine counted. The CDR3 DNA has 42 bases and is translated from base 1. This specimen's time point label, interpreted: week 23, last vaccination. Every vaccine dose consisted of 300 ug of a 20-mer mutant IDH1 peptide in Montanide, administered subcutaneously together with topical imiquimod. The donors had newly diagnosed IDH1-mutant astrocytomas of WHO grade 3 or 4 that showed loss of nuclear ATRX. The samples were drawn from NOA16, a multicentre, single-arm, open-label phase I trial in Germany that tested a mutant IDH1 peptide vaccine in humans for the first time. The DNeasy Blood and Tissue Kit was used to extract genomic DNA from EDTA blood for TCRB sequencing. The protocol used for the library was the immunoSEQ multiplex PCR assay. Following the manufacturer's protocol, the hsTCRB Kit was used to amplify rearranged TCR beta chain sequences. TCRB libraries were sequenced on an Illumina MiSeq. In the original analysis: Demultiplexing, trimming and gene mapping were performed with the kit vendor's proprietary platform. Sourced from immuneACCESS, this table was stored by TCRdb with only in-frame sequences that have V and J called. A share of the clones is absent; for the studies checked, an unresolved V gene accounts for under half, and the remainder has no known explanation. The V and J calls and the clone size are those of that table, but D and trimming were determined from the DNA. The sample has roughly 45,000 clones on record, roughly 83% of them singletons. Together, the top ten hold about 2.4% of the sample.

The TCR comes from a woman younger than 30 with glioma. Some clones in this sample may be carry-over from other donors' samples. Recombination connected TRBV2 to TRBJ1-2, with the D gene uncertain. Sample: PBMCs, taken from a glioma patient whose treatment included an IDH1 peptide vaccine. The DNA sequence follows: TGTGCCAGCGAAGGGCAGGACGCTTGGAATGGCTACACCTTC. Its protein reads: CASEGQDAWNGYTF.